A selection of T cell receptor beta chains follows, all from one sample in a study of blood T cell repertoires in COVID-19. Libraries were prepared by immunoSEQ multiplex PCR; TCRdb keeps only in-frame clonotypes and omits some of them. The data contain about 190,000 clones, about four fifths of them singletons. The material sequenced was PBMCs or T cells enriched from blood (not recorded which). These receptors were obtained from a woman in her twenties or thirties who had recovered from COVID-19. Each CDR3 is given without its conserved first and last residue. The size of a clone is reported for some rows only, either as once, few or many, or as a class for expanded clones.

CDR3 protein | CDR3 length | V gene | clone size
ASTTPRGRSSGNTIY | 15 | TRBV28 | .
ASSLWGGDLDTQY | 13 | TRBV28 | .
ASSSTAGTQY | 10 | TRBV5-1 | .
ASSIQDRGPNTEAF | 14 | TRBV19 | .
ASSVEGGAYNEQF | 13 | TRBV9 | .
ASSEAADRAEQY | 12 | TRBV6-1 | .
ASSRWTDTEAF | 11 | TRBV3-1/TRBV3-2 | .
ASSSQNLQGGYT | 12 | TRBV27 | once
ASPSGGDYGYT | 11 | TRBV12-2 | .
ASSLVSTEQF | 10 | TRBV7-6 | .
ASSLRRATETQY | 12 | TRBV28 | .
AWSGGNQPQH | 10 | TRBV30 | .
ASSFPTSANNEQF | 13 | TRBV28 | .
ASSLKREAGTGELF | 14 | TRBV28 | .
ASSILESSANYGYT | 14 | TRBV19 | .
ASSITGQTENSPLH | 14 | TRBV9 | .
ASSPGGSGANVLT | 13 | TRBV7-2 | once
ASRRTGPRRDTQY | 13 | TRBV5-6 | .
ASSSWGTENIQY | 12 | TRBV7-6 | .
SARQRGEQY | 9 | TRBV29-1 | .
ASSPLGSNQPQH | 12 | TRBV18 | .
ASSFQQGPETQY | 12 | TRBV7-2 | .
ASSSRVDTDTQY | 12 | TRBV5-1 | .
ASSWETRTNTEAF | 13 | TRBV5-6 | .
ASSSRDRGAYGYT | 13 | TRBV5-8 | .
ASSLPGGSGVQPQH | 14 | TRBV6-6 | .
ASSEGQTSRIQY | 12 | TRBV6-1 | few
ASRPTGREQY | 10 | TRBV7-9 | few
ASSARQGSTEAF | 12 | TRBV6-1 | .
ASSLQPRTSTDTQY | 14 | TRBV5-1 | .
ASSTTGNSYEQY | 12 | TRBV28 | .
ASKPLYRGLAKNIQY | 15 | TRBV5-1 | .
SVEDGTDYGYT | 11 | TRBV29-1 | .